Presented here are 27 T cell receptor beta chains from one specimen sequenced in a study of blood T cell repertoires in COVID-19. Using immunoSEQ multiplex PCR, the repertoire was profiled, and TCRdb retains in-frame clones only, with some absent. The data show 200,000 to 250,000 clones, with approximately 84% seen just once and 2.3% held by the top ten. The source material was peripheral blood. The receptors originated from a woman aged 55-69 years with acute or convalescent COVID-19.

The chain recombines TRBV19 with TRBJ1-2; no definite D call. The CDR3 contains 16 residues. Germline CDR1 LNHDA, CDR2 SQIVND (reference sequence). The V end lost 0 bases, the J end lost 8 bases, and 19 bases lay between the germline ends. The CDR3 DNA reads TGTGCCAGTAGTATAGAAGCCGGGATTGGCCGGAAGGGCTACACCTTC. As protein: CASSIEAGIGRKGYTF.

This rearrangement joins TRBV4-2 to TRBJ2-7; 8 nucleotides agree with TRBD1. J was trimmed by 3 bases and V by 4 bases; bases with no gene match: 8. This CDR3 spans 15 amino acids. Germline lookup yields CDR1 LGHNA and CDR2 YNFKEQ. Here the CDR3 reads CASSRQRTGNYEQYF. The DNA for the CDR3 is TGTGCCAGCAGCCGGCAGCGGACAGGGAACTACGAGCAGTACTTC.

Only one count was recorded for this clone. The chain uses TRBV5-4 and TRBJ2-1, with 13 bases lining up with TRBD2. The CDR3 is made up of 15 amino acids. J lost 7 bases, V lost 2 bases, and 3 bases had no gene match. Germline CDR1 SGHNT, CDR2 YYREEE (reference sequence). The CDR3 DNA is TGTGCCAGCAGCTTAACTAGCGGGGGGGTTAATGAGCAGTTCTTC. It translates to CASSLTSGGVNEQFF.

Note on this clone: A much larger clonotype is one base distant, so this may be a read error. This chain joins TRBV25-1 and TRBJ1-6, with TRBD1 identical over 10 bases. The CDR3 runs 14 residues. V lost 4 bases, J lost 10 bases, and 4 bases stayed unmatched. Germline-derived CDR1 and CDR2 are MGHDK and SYGVNS. CDR3 bases: TGTGCCAGCAGTGTGACAGGGGGCAACTCACCCCTCCACTTT. Translating it yields CASSVTGGNSPLHF.

The V gene is TRBV11-3, the J gene TRBJ2-7, with 8 positions matching TRBD2. Germline V gene lookup returns CDR1 SGHNT and CDR2 YENEEA. Trimming removed 3 bases from V and 4 bases from J; junction bases left unmatched: 2. The CDR3 totals 13 residues. The CDR3 loop is CASSLASGYEQYF. DNA of the CDR3: TGTGCCAGCAGCTTGGCTAGCGGGTACGAGCAGTACTTC.

The rearrangement uses TRBV5-1 and TRBJ1-1; 9 nucleotides match TRBD1. V shed 4 bases and J 11 bases; nucleotides not matched to a gene: 18. CDR1 is SGHRS and CDR2 is YFSETQ in the germline V gene. The CDR3 has 16 residues. CDR3 nucleotide sequence: TGCGCCAGCAGCAGTAAACAGGGGGCGGGATTGGCTTGGGCTTTCTTT. Its translation is CASSSKQGAGLAWAFF.

This chain uses TRBV2 with TRBJ2-2, with no clear D. The CDR3 length is 14 residues. CDR1 is SNHLY, CDR2 FYNNEI, per germline. Between the trimmed V and J ends, which lost 5 bases and 6 bases, there was a span of 13 bases. As DNA, the CDR3 is TGTGCCAGCAGTATGAAGTACCTAGCCGGGGAGCTGTTTTTT. Translation gives CASSMKYLAGELFF.

The V gene is TRBV5-1, the J gene TRBJ2-1, with D perhaps TRBD2 (6 bases). The CDR3 consists of 14 residues. Germline V gene lookup returns CDR1 SGHRS and CDR2 YFSETQ. The V gene lost 0 bases and the J gene lost 5 bases, with 9 bases spanning the gap. The CDR3 region is CASSLDRGNNEQFF. As DNA, the CDR3 is TGCGCCAGCAGCTTGGATCGGGGGAACAATGAGCAGTTCTTC.

V is TRBV6-5 and J is TRBJ1-2, with TRBD1 identical over 7 bases. Germline CDR1 and CDR2: MNHEY and SVGAGI. This CDR3 comprises 11 residues. With 8 bases clipped from V and 4 bases from J, the junction kept 1 base outside the gene matches. Here the CDR3 DNA reads TGTGCCAGCCAGGGGGGCTATGGCTACACCTTC. Translated, it gives CASQGGYGYTF.

The V and J genes are TRBV9 and TRBJ2-3; 12 positions match TRBD2. The CDR3 is 15 amino acids. Germline CDR1 is SGDLS and CDR2 is YYNGEE. Trimming at V came to 0 bases and at J to 8 bases, leaving 4 bases not matched to a gene. This CDR3 is CASSVASSGGGTQYF. CDR3 DNA: TGTGCCAGCAGCGTAGCTTCTAGCGGGGGGGGTACGCAGTATTTT.

The chain employs TRBV2 and TRBJ2-3, with D maybe TRBD1 (6 bases). The germline CDR1 and CDR2 sequences are SNHLY and FYNNEI. The CDR3 runs to 15 residues. Trimming cost V 3 bases and J 2 bases, with 12 bases left between them. The CDR3 coding sequence is TGTGCCAGCAGTGAGGGGTCAGGGGTCACAGATACGCAGTATTTT. This translates into CASSEGSGVTDTQYF.

The V gene is TRBV5-4, the J gene TRBJ2-3, with 10 bases matching TRBD2. Per germline, CDR1 SGHNT and CDR2 YYREEE (reference sequence). The V segment lost 3 bases and the J segment 6 bases; nucleotides outside the gene matches: 7. The CDR3 loop spans 15 amino acids. CDR3 nucleotides: TGTGCCAGCAGCTCCTTAGCGGGGGGCCGGGATACGCAGTATTTT. Protein: CASSSLAGGRDTQYF.

The chain couples TRBV4-2 to TRBJ2-2; D may be TRBD2 (7 bases). The V gene's germline CDR1 is LGHNA and CDR2 YNFKEQ. V lost 5 bases and J 2 bases, leaving 12 bases between the germline ends. This CDR3 contains 15 residues. DNA of the CDR3: TGTGCCAGCAGCAGGGAGGGGGGAAACACCGGGGAGCTGTTTTTT. Translating it yields CASSREGGNTGELFF.

J is TRBJ2-1 and V is TRBV6-5, with D possibly matching TRBD1 (7 bases). Germline lookup yields CDR1 MNHEY and CDR2 SVGAGI. The CDR3 is 15 residues long. Deletions cut 2 bases from V and 4 bases from J, with 12 bases between. The CDR3 bases are TGTGCCAGCAGTTACACCCCAGGGGGGTACAATGAGCAGTTCTTC. Translation: CASSYTPGGYNEQFF.

The chain recombines TRBV7-2 with TRBJ2-7; D not resolved. The CDR3 has 15 amino acids. Germline CDR1 reads SGHTA; CDR2 reads FQGNSA. Trimming cost V 5 bases and J 3 bases, with 17 bases left between them. The CDR3 sequence: CASSLPKNSSYEQYF. In DNA, the CDR3 is TGTGCCAGCAGCCTCCCTAAAAATAGCAGCTACGAGCAGTACTTC.

The gene calls are TRBV5-1 and TRBJ1-1, with 7 bases that match TRBD1. V lost 4 bases to trimming and J lost 1 base; unmatched junction nucleotides: 19. The germline gives CDR1 SGHRS, CDR2 YFSETQ. The length of the CDR3 is 19 residues. Written as DNA, the CDR3 is TGCGCCAGCAGCAGGGGGGTTCGACAGGGAAAGCTGGGGAACACTGAAGCTTTCTTT. Translating gives CASSRGVRQGKLGNTEAFF.

This clone was seen only once. The chain employs TRBV29-1 and TRBJ1-2, with D possibly TRBD1 on 5 matching bases. Germline values: CDR1 SQVTM, CDR2 ANQGSEA. The V end was cut by 0 bases, the J end by 8 bases, with 19 bases between. This CDR3 is 15 amino acids long. CDR3 nucleotides: TGCAGCGTTGAAGATCCCCCTTCAGACAGAAGGGGCTACACCTTC. It yields the protein CSVEDPPSDRRGYTF.

This clone was recorded once. The chain uses TRBV9 and TRBJ2-3; D not certain. V was trimmed by 0 bases and J by 4 bases, leaving 3 bases between them. From germline, CDR1 is SGDLS and CDR2 YYNGEE. The CDR3 consists of 12 residues. CDR3 bases: TGTGCCAGCAGCGTAGCGGCAGATACGCAGTATTTT. As protein: CASSVAADTQYF.

The chain carries TRBV24-1 and TRBJ2-3; 9 bases align to TRBD2. Germline V gives CDR1 KGHDR, CDR2 SFDVKD. The CDR3 is 16 residues long. V trimming: 4 bases; J trimming: 0 bases; junction bases outside the gene matches: 4. In nucleotides, the CDR3 is TGTGCCACCAGTGACCATACTAGCGGGAGCACAGATACGCAGTATTTT. It translates to CATSDHTSGSTDTQYF.

V and J are TRBV29-1 and TRBJ1-1; 7 positions match TRBD1. Germline trimming cut 6 bases from V and 4 bases from J; bases unmatched to any gene: 11. This CDR3 is built from 14 residues. The germline gives CDR1 SQVTM, CDR2 ANQGSEA. Here the CDR3 reads CSVVRGGAGTEAFF. CDR3 sequence (DNA): TGCAGCGTCGTACGAGGGGGCGCGGGCACTGAAGCTTTCTTT.

The chain couples TRBV7-2 to TRBJ1-1; 7 bases are shared with TRBD1. The J segment lost 1 base and the V segment lost 6 bases, leaving 2 bases of the junction unmatched. CDR3 size: 13 residues. Germline V gene sequence: CDR1 SGHTA, CDR2 FQGNSA. CDR3 amino acids: CASRRTGNTEAFF. In DNA form, the CDR3 reads TGTGCCAGCAGACGGACAGGGAACACTGAAGCTTTCTTT.

The V gene is TRBV7-2, the J gene TRBJ1-1; D remains unclear. The germline V gene has CDR1 SGHTA and CDR2 FQGNSA. The V gene lost 5 bases and the J gene lost 0 bases, with 13 bases spanning the gap. The CDR3 length is 15 residues. CDR3 in amino acids: CASSINPALNTEAFF. Here the CDR3 DNA reads TGTGCCAGCAGCATAAACCCCGCGCTGAACACTGAAGCTTTCTTT.

This clone was seen a handful of times. The chain is built from TRBV13 and TRBJ2-7; D is perhaps TRBD1 (5 bases). Germline CDR1 reads PRHDT; CDR2 reads FYEKMQ (reference sequence). V shed 10 bases and J shed 3 bases, with 19 bases lying between them. The CDR3 length is 14 residues. The CDR3 nucleotides are TGTGCCACCCAGGATTTGGGGCAGAGCTACGAGCAGTACTTC. Protein product: CATQDLGQSYEQYF.

The chain carries TRBV9 and TRBJ2-2; TRBD2 might be the D (5 bases). Germline lookup yields CDR1 SGDLS and CDR2 YYNGEE. V shed 5 bases and J shed 4 bases, with 18 bases lying between them. CDR3 length equals 16 residues. CDR3 region: CASSAPGSGGTGELFF. CDR3 DNA sequence: TGTGCCAGCAGTGCCCCGGGGTCTGGAGGCACCGGGGAGCTGTTTTTT.

The rearrangement joins TRBV29-1 to TRBJ2-7; 7 positions agree with TRBD2. V gave up 5 bases and J gave up 4 bases; unmatched junction bases: 8. Germline V gives CDR1 SQVTM, CDR2 ANQGSEA. The CDR3 has 13 amino acids. This CDR3 is CSVSRGDGYEQYF. CDR3 bases: TGCAGCGTTTCTCGGGGGGACGGTTACGAGCAGTACTTC.

V and J are TRBV2 and TRBJ1-1; D gene ambiguous. With 4 bases removed from V and 0 bases from J, the gap between germline ends came to 9 bases. Per the germline V gene, CDR1 is SNHLY and CDR2 is FYNNEI. The CDR3 is made up of 14 amino acids. CDR3 loop: CASSARRLNTEAFF. The CDR3 DNA reads TGTGCCAGCAGTGCGAGGAGACTGAACACTGAAGCTTTCTTT.

V usage is TRBV23-1 and J usage is TRBJ1-6; 11 bases fit TRBD1. TRBV23-1 is an ORF; its function is uncertain. The CDR3 is made up of 15 amino acids. J was trimmed by 8 bases and V by 8 bases; bases with no gene match: 8. CDR3 protein: CASGGTGGMDSPLHF. The CDR3 DNA reads TGCGCCAGCGGCGGGACAGGGGGTATGGATTCACCCCTCCACTTT.